This TCR beta chain stems from a study of T cells after posttransplantation cyclophosphamide. On this clone: The antigen is unknown.

This CDR3 has 12 residues. CDR1 MDHEN and CDR2 SYDVKM come from the germline V gene. V shed 4 bases and J shed 12 bases, with 13 bases lying between them. Generated by immunoSEQ multiplex PCR, the TCRdb table keeps only in-frame clones and is missing some. The sample lists more than 4,500 clones, 75% occurring once. Busulfan-fludarabine conditioning, marrow transplant, and cyclophosphamide on days +3 and +4 were administered. The study's findings and limits: After PTCy, TRB diversity resembled that of CNI/methotrexate controls. Later blood repertoires were often dominated by clones from the donor CD8+ memory compartment.

The source was PBMCs, collected after allogeneic stem cell transplant with posttransplant cyclophosphamide. The rearrangement uses TRBV28 and TRBJ2-1; D not certain. This clonotype originated in a male patient aged 55 to 69 who received an allogeneic stem cell transplant from an unrelated donor, was CMV-positive, and had no GVHD. Certain T cells may be donor cells from the graft. CDR3 bases: TGTGCCAGCAGTTCCGATAGGCGAGGGCAGTTCTTC. Its protein product is CASSSDRRGQFF.